The clone carrying this TCR beta chain was observed a few times. This sample was included in a study of T cells in Graves' hyperthyroidism and ophthalmopathy. TCR beta CDR3 sequences were amplified from RNA transcripts. First-round RT-PCR of the TCR CDR3 relied on the HTBI primer set. From the multiplex PCR reads, TCRdb called clonotypes with MiXCR, one entry per CDR3 protein. In the table there are about 600,000 distinct CDR3 sequences, about 14% of which are singletons. The sequence was collected from a woman in her forties or fifties with Graves' ophthalmopathy. Material: blood.

CDR3 loop: CASSLGTVSTF. The DNA for the CDR3 is TGTGCCAGCAGCTTGGGGACCGTGAGCACCTTC. The V and J genes are TRBV5-8 and TRBJ1-2; D gene uncertain. V lost 0 bases and J 13 bases, leaving 10 bases between the germline ends. Germline CDR1 and CDR2: SGHTS and YDEGEE. CDR3 length equals 11 residues. The full variable domain, its missing parts supplied by reference TRBV5-8 and TRBJ1-2, is EAGVTQSPTHLIKTRGQQATLRCSPISGHTSVYWYQQALGLGLQFLLWYDEGEERNRGNFPPRFSGRQFPNYSSELNVNALELEDSALYLCASSLGTVSTFGSGTRLTVV.